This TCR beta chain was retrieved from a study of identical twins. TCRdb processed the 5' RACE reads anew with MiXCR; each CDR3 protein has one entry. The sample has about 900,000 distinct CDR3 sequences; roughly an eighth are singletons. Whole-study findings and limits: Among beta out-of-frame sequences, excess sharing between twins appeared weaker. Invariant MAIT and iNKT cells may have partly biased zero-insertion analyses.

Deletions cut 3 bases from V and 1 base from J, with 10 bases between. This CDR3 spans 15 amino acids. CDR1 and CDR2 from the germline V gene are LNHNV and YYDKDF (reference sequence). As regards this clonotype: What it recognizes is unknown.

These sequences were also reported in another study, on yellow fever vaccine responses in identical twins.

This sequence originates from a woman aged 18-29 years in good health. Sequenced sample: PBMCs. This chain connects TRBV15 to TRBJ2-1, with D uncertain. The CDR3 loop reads CATSRSRSSYNEQFF. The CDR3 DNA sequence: TGTGCCACCAGCAGGTCTAGGAGTTCCTACAATGAGCAGTTCTTC.